This T cell receptor (beta chain) stems from a study of T cells in Graves' hyperthyroidism and ophthalmopathy. General study results and limits: Ophthalmopathy got predicted by the model a median about 6.7 months before its onset. Appearing also in blood were most of the thyroid clonotypes expanded above 0.001.

Together with thyroid ultrasound, orbital computed tomography, serum thyroxine and TRAb, clinical symptoms were used for diagnoses. Amplification yielded TCR beta CDR3 regions, with RNA transcripts as the source. Initially, a first-round RT-PCR of the TCR CDR3 employed the HTBI primer set. TCRdb re-called the multiplex PCR reads through MiXCR, storing one row per CDR3 protein. The table shows about 610,000 distinct CDR3 sequences, with roughly 50% occurring only once. This clonotype appeared many times. The antigen is not known. In germline, CDR1 is KGHDR, CDR2 SFDVKD. CDR3 length: 14 residues. Trimming stripped 4 bases from V and 1 base from J, with 9 bases between.

The sequenced sample was peripheral blood or thyroid tissue (not recorded which). This TCR was sampled from a woman between 18 and 29 years old with Graves' hyperthyroidism. This chain connects TRBV24-1 to TRBJ2-5; D might be TRBD2 (6 bases). The CDR3 spells CATSDGGTQETQYF. The CDR3 nucleotides are TGTGCCACCAGTGACGGGGGAACCCAAGAGACCCAGTACTTC.